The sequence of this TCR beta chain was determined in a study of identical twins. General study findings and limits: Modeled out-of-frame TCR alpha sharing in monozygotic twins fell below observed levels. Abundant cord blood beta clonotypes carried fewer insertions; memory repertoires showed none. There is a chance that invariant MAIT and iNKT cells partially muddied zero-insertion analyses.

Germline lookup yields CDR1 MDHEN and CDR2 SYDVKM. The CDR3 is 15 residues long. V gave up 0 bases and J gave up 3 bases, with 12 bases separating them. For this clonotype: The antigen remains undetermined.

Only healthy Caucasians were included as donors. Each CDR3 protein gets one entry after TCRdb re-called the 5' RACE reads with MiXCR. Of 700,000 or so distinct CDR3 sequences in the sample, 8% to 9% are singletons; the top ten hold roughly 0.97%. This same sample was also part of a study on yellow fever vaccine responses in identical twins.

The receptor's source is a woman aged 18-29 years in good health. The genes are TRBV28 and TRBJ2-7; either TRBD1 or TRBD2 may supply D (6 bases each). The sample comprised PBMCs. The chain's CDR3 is CASSLWTGGGYEQYF. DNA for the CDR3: TGTGCCAGCAGTTTATGGACCGGGGGCGGCTACGAGCAGTACTTC.